This passage covers 2 T cell receptor beta chains from one sample sequenced in a study of T cell responses to AZD1222 COVID-19 vaccine. Generated by immunoSEQ multiplex PCR, the TCRdb table keeps only in-frame clones and is missing some. There are some 160,000 clones in the sample; less than 95% occur only once, and under 5% lies in the top ten. Sequenced material: peripheral blood, taken on day 0 of AZD1222 vaccination. Every receptor here comes from an adult in good health.

This clone was seen a handful of times. The chain couples TRBV30 to TRBJ2-7; 9 bases fit TRBD2. Germline V gene lookup returns CDR1 GTSNPN and CDR2 SVGIG (reference sequence). This CDR3 has 14 residues. V lost 4 bases and J lost 6; bases outside the gene matches: 10. In DNA form, the CDR3 reads TGTGCCTGGACTCGGGGCGGGAGGGCCGCCGAGCAGTACTTC. It specifies CAWTRGGRAAEQYF.

CDR3 sequence (DNA): TGCGCCAGCAGCCAAGGGGCCACTAGCGGGAGGGCCGGGGCCAACGTCCTGACTTTC. Protein: CASSQGATSGRAGANVLTF. The rearrangement joins TRBV4-1 to TRBJ2-6; 13 bases are a match to TRBD2. The J segment lost 4 bases and the V segment lost 1 base, leaving 7 bases of the junction unmatched. The CDR3 contains 19 residues. CDR1 is MGHRA, CDR2 YSYEKL, per germline.